This record covers a single T cell receptor (beta chain). The table came from immunoSEQ multiplex PCR; TCRdb's copy has only in-frame clones and leaves some out. The data hold around 160,000 clones, with 65% to 90% observed a single time. This entry belongs to a study of blood T cell repertoires in COVID-19. Looking at the study overall: In each case, the material was cDNA or gDNA derived from T cells, B-cell-depleted T cells, or PBMCs.

In germline, CDR1 is SGHAT, CDR2 FQNNGV. V dropped 7 bases and J dropped 8; count of bases not matched to a gene: 16. The CDR3 extends over 15 amino acids. Sequenced: peripheral blood. The rearrangement links TRBV11-2 to TRBJ1-2; 7 nucleotides line up with TRBD1. This receptor was taken from a man in his fifties or sixties with acute or convalescent COVID-19. The CDR3 DNA follows: TGTGCCAGCACGGGGCAGGGGGGCGCTTTGAGGGGCTACACCTTC. Translated: CASTGQGGALRGYTF.